This T cell receptor (beta chain) originates from a study of PD-L1 blockade in urothelial cancer. About the research overall: Most patients, about 85% of the roughly 30, were males with bladder-origin cancer. T cells numbered a median of 141,255 in the blood samples. The researchers analyzed blood 3 weeks (second dose) and 6 weeks after treatment start. Whole-study findings and limits: Stronger expansion of tumor-associated clones in blood at 3 weeks distinguished durable-benefit patients.

A remark on this clone: Its specificity is not known.

Between the trimmed V and J ends, which lost 0 bases and 0 bases, there was a span of 8 bases. Germline lookup yields CDR1 SGHTA and CDR2 FQGTGA. This CDR3 has 16 amino acids. Some clones are missing from TCRdb's copy, which holds only in-frame ones; the method was immunoSEQ multiplex PCR. The top ten hold more than 1.5% of the sample, which has some 110,000 clones, 80% to 90% seen once. Regarding time point: peripheral blood 6 weeks after treatment start. The starting material was PBMCs, obtained around atezolizumab (anti-PD-L1) treatment. This rearrangement joins TRBV7-3 to TRBJ2-2, with D perhaps TRBD2 (5 bases). The sequence was collected from a man in his 60s with urothelial cancer. For the CDR3, the DNA is TGTGCCAGCAGCTTAACCGGGATTCCGAACACCGGGGAGCTGTTTTTT. Encoded protein: CASSLTGIPNTGELFF.